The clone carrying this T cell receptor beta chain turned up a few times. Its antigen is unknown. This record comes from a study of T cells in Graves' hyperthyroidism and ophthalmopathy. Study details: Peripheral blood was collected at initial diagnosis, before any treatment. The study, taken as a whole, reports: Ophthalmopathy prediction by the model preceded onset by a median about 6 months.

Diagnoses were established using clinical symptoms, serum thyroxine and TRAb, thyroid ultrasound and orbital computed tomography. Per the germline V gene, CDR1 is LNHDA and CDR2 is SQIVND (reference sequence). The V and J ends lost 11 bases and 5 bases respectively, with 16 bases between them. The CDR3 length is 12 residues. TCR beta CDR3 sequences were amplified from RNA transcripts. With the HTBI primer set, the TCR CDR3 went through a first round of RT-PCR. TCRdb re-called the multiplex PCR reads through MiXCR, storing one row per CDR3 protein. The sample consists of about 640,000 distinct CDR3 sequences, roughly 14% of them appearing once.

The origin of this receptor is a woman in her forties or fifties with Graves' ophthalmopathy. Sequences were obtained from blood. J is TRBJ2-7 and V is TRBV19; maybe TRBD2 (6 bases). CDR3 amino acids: CAAGPSHHEQYF. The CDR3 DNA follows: TGTGCCGCGGGGCCCAGTCACCACGAGCAGTACTTC.